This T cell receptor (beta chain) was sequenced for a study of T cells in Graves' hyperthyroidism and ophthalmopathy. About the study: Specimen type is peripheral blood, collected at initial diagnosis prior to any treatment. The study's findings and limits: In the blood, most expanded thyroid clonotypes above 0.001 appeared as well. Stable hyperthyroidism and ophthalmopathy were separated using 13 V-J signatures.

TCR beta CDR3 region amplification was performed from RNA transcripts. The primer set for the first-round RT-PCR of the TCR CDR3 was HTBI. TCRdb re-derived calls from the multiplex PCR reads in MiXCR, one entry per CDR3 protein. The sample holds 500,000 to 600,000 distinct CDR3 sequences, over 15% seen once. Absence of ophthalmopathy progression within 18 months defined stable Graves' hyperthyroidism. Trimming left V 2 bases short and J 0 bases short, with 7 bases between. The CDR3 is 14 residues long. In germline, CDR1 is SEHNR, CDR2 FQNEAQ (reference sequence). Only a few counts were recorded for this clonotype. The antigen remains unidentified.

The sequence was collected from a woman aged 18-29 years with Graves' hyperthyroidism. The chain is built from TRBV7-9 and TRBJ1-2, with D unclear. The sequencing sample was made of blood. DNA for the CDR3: TGTGCCAGCAGCTTAACAGTCCCTAACTATGGCTACACCTTC. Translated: CASSLTVPNYGYTF.